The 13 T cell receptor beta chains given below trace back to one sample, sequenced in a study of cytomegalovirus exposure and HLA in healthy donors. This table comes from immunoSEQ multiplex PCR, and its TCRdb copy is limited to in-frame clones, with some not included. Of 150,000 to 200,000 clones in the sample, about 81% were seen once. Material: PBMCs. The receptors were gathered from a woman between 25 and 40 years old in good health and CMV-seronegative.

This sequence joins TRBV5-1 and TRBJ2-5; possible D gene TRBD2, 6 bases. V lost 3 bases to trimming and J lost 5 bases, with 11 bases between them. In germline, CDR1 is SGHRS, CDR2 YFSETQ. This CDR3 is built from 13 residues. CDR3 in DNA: TGCGCCAGCAGCTCCGGGACTTTGGAGACCCAGTACTTC. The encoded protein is CASSSGTLETQYF.

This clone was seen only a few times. The CDR3 DNA follows: TGTGCCAGCAGCCCTCAGTCCTACGAGCAGTACTTC. This translates into CASSPQSYEQYF. V and J are TRBV11-2 and TRBJ2-7, with D uncertain. The CDR3 runs to 12 residues. Germline CDR1 reads SGHAT; CDR2 reads FQNNGV. V gave up 5 bases and J gave up 1 base, with 6 bases separating them.

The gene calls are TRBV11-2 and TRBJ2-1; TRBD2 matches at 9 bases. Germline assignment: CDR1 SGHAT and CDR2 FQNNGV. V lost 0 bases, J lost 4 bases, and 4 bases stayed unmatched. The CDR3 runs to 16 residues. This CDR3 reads CASSLEVGLAYNEQFF. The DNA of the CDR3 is TGTGCCAGCAGCTTAGAAGTGGGACTAGCTTACAATGAGCAGTTCTTC.

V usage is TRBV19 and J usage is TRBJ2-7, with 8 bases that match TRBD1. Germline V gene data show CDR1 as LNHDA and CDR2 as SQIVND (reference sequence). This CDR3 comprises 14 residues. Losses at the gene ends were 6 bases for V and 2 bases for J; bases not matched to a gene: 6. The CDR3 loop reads CASRGTGGPYEQYF. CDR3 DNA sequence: TGTGCCAGTAGGGGGACAGGAGGACCCTACGAGCAGTACTTC.

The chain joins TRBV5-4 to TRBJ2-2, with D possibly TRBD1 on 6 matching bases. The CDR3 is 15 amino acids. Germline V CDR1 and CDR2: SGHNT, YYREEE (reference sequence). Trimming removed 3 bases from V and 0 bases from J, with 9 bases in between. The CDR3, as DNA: TGTGCCAGCAGCTCACGGACAGCGAACACCGGGGAGCTGTTTTTT. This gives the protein CASSSRTANTGELFF.

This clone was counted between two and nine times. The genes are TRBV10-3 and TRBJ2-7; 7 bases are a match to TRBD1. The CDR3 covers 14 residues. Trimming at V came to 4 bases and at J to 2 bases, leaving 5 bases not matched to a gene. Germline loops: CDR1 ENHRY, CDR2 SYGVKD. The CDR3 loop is CAISGQGSTYEQYF. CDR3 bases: TGTGCCATCAGTGGACAGGGTAGCACCTACGAGCAGTACTTC.

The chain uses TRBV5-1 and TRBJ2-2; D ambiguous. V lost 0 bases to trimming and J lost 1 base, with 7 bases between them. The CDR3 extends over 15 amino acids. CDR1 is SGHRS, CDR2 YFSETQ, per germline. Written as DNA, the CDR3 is TGCGCCAGCAGCTTGGTTCGAGTGAACACCGGGGAGCTGTTTTTT. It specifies CASSLVRVNTGELFF.

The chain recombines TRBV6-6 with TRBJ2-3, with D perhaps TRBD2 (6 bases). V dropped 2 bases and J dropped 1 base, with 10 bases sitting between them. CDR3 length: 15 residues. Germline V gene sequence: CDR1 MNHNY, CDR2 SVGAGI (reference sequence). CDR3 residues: CASSYPQRGTDTQYF. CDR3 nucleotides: TGTGCCAGCAGTTACCCCCAGCGGGGCACAGATACGCAGTATTTT.

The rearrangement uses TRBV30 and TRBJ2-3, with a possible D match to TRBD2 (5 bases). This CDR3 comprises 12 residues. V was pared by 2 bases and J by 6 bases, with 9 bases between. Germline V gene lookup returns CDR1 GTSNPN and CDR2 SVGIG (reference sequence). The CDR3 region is CAWSSLADTQYF. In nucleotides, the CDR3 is TGTGCCTGGAGTTCGCTAGCTGATACGCAGTATTTT.

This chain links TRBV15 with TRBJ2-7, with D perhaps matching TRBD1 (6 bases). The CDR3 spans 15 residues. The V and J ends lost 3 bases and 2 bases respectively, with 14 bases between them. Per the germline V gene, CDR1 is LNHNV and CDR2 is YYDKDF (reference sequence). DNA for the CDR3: TGTGCCACCAGCAGGTCTTCGACAGGAGCCTACGAGCAGTACTTC. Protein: CATSRSSTGAYEQYF.

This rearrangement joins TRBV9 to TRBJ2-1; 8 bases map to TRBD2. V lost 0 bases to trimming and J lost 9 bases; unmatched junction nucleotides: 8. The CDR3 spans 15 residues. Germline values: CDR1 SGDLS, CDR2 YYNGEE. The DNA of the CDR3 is TGTGCCAGCAGCGTAGGGAGCGGGAGTGAAGGTGAGCAGTTCTTC. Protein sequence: CASSVGSGSEGEQFF.

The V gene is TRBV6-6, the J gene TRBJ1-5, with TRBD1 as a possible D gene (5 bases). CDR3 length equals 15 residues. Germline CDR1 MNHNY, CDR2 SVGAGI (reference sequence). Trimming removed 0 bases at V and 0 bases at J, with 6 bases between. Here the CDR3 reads CASSYSTVSNQPQHF. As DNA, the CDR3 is TGTGCCAGCAGTTACTCGACAGTTAGCAATCAGCCCCAGCATTTT.

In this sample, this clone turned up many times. CDR3 sequence reads: CASFSYTGELFF. CDR3 sequence (DNA): TGTGCCAGCTTCTCCTACACCGGGGAGCTGTTTTTT. This sequence joins TRBV28 and TRBJ2-2, with no clear D. The CDR3 contains 12 residues. Germline V gene data show CDR1 as MDHEN and CDR2 as SYDVKM. The V gene lost 8 bases and the J gene lost 3 bases, with 7 bases spanning the gap.